This T cell receptor beta chain derives from a study of T-cell memory formation after mild COVID-19 listed by TCRdb under 2021. The study in broad terms: TCR sequence clusters from the two donors were largely donor specific. Longitudinal TCRalpha and TCRbeta repertoire sequencing tracked T-cell clones expanding and contracting after mild COVID-19 in a couple of donors. Two young, previously healthy adult volunteers made up the cohort, one male and one female.

V is cut by 2 bases and J by 9 bases, and the space between the germline ends is 13 bases. Taken from the germline V gene, the CDR1 and CDR2 loops are SGHTA and FQGNSA. The CDR3 numbers 14 residues from cysteine through phenylalanine. Left in the record is the CDR3 DNA by itself, 42 bases read in frame from the first base. The paper as a whole reports these results and caveats: Contracting CD4+ clones were found mainly in CM and EM memory subsets, while CD8+ clones were enriched in EMRA. Clones that contracted from day 15 to 85 showed balanced CD4/CD8 phenotypes, whereas a second wave of clones that expanded from day 15 to 37 leaned towards CD4+. The second-wave clones that peaked on day 37 were not confirmed to be SARS-CoV-2 specific. Some responding clones were found in pre-infection memory, which suggests that pre-existing cross-reactive memory T cells took part in the SARS-CoV-2 response. The study covered only a couple of mild cases, and larger cohorts including severe cases with pre-infection samples were considered necessary.

The instrument given in TCRdb is Illumina NovaSeq 6000. Using 5'RACE with constant-segment primers, TCRalpha and TCRbeta cDNA libraries were constructed, with sample barcodes and unique molecular identifiers added in the process. Trizol reagent was used to extract RNA from every sample. The libraries were amplified in two PCR steps, and the second step added a second sample barcode and Illumina TruSeq adapters. Sequencing of libraries was performed on an Illumina NovaSeq with 2 x 150 bp paired-end reads. In the original analysis: Demultiplexing of reads and collapsing into UMI-guided consensus sequences were performed with migec v1.2.7. Using mixcr v2.1.11, UMI consensuses were aligned to TRA and TRB V and J templates and then assembled into clonotypes. A clonotype was counted as expanded or contracted only when both edgeR and NoisET called the clonotype significant, with the noise models trained on biological replicates. For edgeR calls, a false discovery rate-adjusted p below 0.01 and a log2 fold-change threshold of 1 were applied. PCA with hierarchical clustering of max-normalized trajectories of the 1000 most abundant clonotypes was used as exploratory dynamics analysis. Each responding clone was given a CD4 or CD8 phenotype based on the CD4+ and CD8+ repertoires, which had been sequenced separately. TCRdb reprocessed the public reads (quality trimming at Q25 with fastp, clone calling with MiXCR) and kept in-frame beta chains. Each entry is one CDR3 protein sequence, shown with its most common DNA and genes. These V and J calls rely on TCRdb rather than the paper's analysis. This sample is represented by around 390,000 distinct CDR3 sequences; 16% of them were singletons. Together, the top ten hold roughly 21% of the sample.

This clonotype turned up a few times. It has no known antigen specificity. Per-base qualities were not stored, and no clone one base away is much larger. PBMCs were isolated by Ficoll-Paque density gradient centrifugation. This sequence uses TRBV7-2 and TRBJ1-4, with the D gene call left open. The sequenced material came from PBMCs or a T cell subset sorted from them (not recorded which). The receptor was derived from a man between 18 and 35 years old who had mild COVID-19 (a few samples of this study predate the infection). The sample titles of this study are shuffled in the database, so cell type and time point are left out; the donor was told from shared clones. The DNA reads as follows: TGTGCCAGCAGCTTATCACAGTTAAGGAAAAAACTGTTTTTT. Translated, it reads CASSLSQLRKKLFF.